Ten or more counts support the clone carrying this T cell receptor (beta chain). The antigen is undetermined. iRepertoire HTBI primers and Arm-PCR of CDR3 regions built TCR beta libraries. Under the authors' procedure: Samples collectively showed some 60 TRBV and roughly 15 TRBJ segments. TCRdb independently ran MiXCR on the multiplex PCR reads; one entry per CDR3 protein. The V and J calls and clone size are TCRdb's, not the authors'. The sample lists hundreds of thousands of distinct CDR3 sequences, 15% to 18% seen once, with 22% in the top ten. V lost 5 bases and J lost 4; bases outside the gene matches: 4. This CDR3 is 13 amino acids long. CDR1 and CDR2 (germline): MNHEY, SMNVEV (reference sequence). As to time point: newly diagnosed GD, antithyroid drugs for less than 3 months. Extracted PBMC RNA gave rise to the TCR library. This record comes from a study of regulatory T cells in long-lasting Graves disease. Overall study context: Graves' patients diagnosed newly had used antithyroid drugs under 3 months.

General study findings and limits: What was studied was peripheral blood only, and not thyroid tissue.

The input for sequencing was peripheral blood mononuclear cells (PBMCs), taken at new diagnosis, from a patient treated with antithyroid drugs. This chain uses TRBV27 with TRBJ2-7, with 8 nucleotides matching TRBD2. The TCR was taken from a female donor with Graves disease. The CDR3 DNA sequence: TGTGCCAGCAGTCGAGCGGGAGATTACGAGCAGTACTTC. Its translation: CASSRAGDYEQYF.